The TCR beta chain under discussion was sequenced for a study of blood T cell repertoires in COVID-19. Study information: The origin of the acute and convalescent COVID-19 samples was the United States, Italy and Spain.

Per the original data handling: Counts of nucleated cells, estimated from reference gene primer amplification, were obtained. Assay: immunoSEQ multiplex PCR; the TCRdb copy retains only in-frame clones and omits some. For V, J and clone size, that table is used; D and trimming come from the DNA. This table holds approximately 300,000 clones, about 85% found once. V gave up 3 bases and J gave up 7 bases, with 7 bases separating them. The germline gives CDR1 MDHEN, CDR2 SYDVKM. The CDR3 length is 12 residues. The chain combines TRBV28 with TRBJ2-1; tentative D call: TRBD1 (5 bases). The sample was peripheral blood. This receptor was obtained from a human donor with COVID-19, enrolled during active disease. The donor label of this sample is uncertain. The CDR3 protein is CASSLSGNEQFF. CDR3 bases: TGTGCCAGCAGTTTGTCAGGGAATGAGCAGTTCTTC.